Listed below are T cell receptor beta chains from one sample, sequenced in a study of blood T cells in healthy people across ages. In TCRdb, the 5' RACE reads were re-called with MiXCR into one record per CDR3 protein. The sample includes 1.4 million or so distinct CDR3 sequences, 35% to 45% seen only once; the top ten take about 3.8%. Sequenced input: blood. The receptor source for this set is a woman aged 18-30 years in good health. Both conserved end residues are part of each CDR3. D genes are given only for firm matches. A clone size is listed for some rows: how often the clone was seen (once, few, many), or a class if it is expanded.

V gene	J gene	clone size	D gene	CDR3 protein	CDR3 DNA
TRBV10-1	TRBJ2-3	few	TRBD1	CASSDGRTGGTDTQYF	TGCGCCAGCAGTGACGGTAGGACAGGGGGCACAGATACGCAGTATTTT
TRBV20-1	TRBJ1-1	.	.	CSAMRRRDTEAFF	TGCAGTGCCATGCGGCGCCGGGACACTGAAGCTTTCTTT
TRBV2	TRBJ2-4	few	.	CASSGQIAKNIQYF	TGTGCCAGCAGTGGACAGATAGCCAAAAACATTCAGTACTTC
TRBV27	TRBJ2-7	.	.	CASSLERGLNEQYF	TGTGCCAGCAGTTTAGAGCGCGGCCTCAATGAGCAGTACTTC
TRBV7-3	TRBJ2-1	few	TRBD2	CASSSGLGSNEQFF	TGTGCCAGCAGCTCCGGACTAGGTAGTAATGAGCAGTTCTTC
TRBV24-1	TRBJ2-1	.	.	CARLAGTTYNEQFF	TGTGCCAGGCTGGCAGGGACCACCTACAATGAGCAGTTCTTC
TRBV7-2	TRBJ1-2	.	.	CASSAKGRGGGMSYGYTF	TGTGCCAGCAGCGCGAAGGGTCGAGGAGGAGGTATGAGCTATGGCTACACCTTC
TRBV7-9	TRBJ1-2	.	.	CASSVWTSGGYTF	TGTGCCAGCAGCGTTTGGACCTCGGGAGGCTACACCTTC
TRBV27	TRBJ2-1	few	.	CASSPRRDSEQFF	TGTGCCAGCAGTCCCCGGAGGGACAGCGAGCAGTTCTTC
TRBV7-6	TRBJ2-7	.	.	CASSSDRAPGEQYF	TGTGCCAGCAGCTCGGATAGGGCACCGGGAGAGCAGTACTTC
TRBV6-2/TRBV6-3	TRBJ2-7	.	TRBD1	CATRTGISYEQYF	TGTGCCACCCGGACAGGGATTTCCTACGAGCAGTACTTC
TRBV6-5	TRBJ2-7	.	.	CASSYSSGVGQYF	TGTGCCAGCAGTTACTCTTCGGGGGTGGGGCAGTACTTC
TRBV29-1	TRBJ1-3	.	.	CSVMGFEVGNTIYF	TGCAGCGTTATGGGGTTTGAGGTCGGAAACACCATATATTTT
TRBV12-3/TRBV12-4	TRBJ2-1	.	.	CASSLRSGHQFF	TGTGCCAGCAGTTTACGGAGCGGGCATCAGTTCTTC
TRBV25-1	TRBJ1-6	.	.	CASSDLRGSYNSPLHF	TGTGCCAGCAGTGACCTCCGGGGGTCCTATAATTCACCCCTCCACTTT
TRBV2	TRBJ2-4	.	TRBD2	CASSHRLAPKNIQYF	TGTGCCAGCAGTCACCGACTAGCCCCGAAAAACATTCAGTACTTC
TRBV2	TRBJ2-3	.	TRBD2	CASRRRAGVGADTQYF	TGTGCCAGCAGACGACGAGCGGGAGTAGGAGCGGATACGCAGTATTTT
TRBV4-3	TRBJ2-3	.	.	CASSSGTGADTQYF	TGCGCCAGCAGCTCGGGCACTGGCGCAGATACGCAGTATTTT
TRBV9	TRBJ2-3	.	.	CASSVNGILTDTQYF	TGTGCCAGCAGCGTAAACGGTATTTTGACAGATACGCAGTATTTT
TRBV4-3	TRBJ2-1	.	.	CASSQDKRALSSYNEQFF	TGCGCCAGCAGCCAAGATAAGCGAGCCCTGAGCTCCTACAATGAGCAGTTCTTC
TRBV20-1	TRBJ2-3	few	.	CSARDRQGGTDTQYF	TGCAGTGCTAGAGATCGGCAGGGCGGAACAGATACGCAGTATTTT
TRBV9	TRBJ2-7	.	.	CASSVPTAYNEQYF	TGTGCCAGCAGCGTCCCGACAGCCTACAATGAGCAGTACTTC
TRBV6-4	TRBJ1-2	.	TRBD1	CASSAAQGANYGYTF	TGTGCCAGCAGTGCCGCACAGGGGGCTAACTATGGCTACACCTTC
TRBV19	TRBJ2-5	.	.	CASRNPYGRETQYF	TGTGCCAGTAGAAATCCCTATGGGCGGGAGACCCAGTACTTC
TRBV9	TRBJ2-1	.	.	CASSVAPYNEQFF	TGTGCCAGCAGCGTAGCTCCCTACAATGAGCAGTTCTTC
TRBV20-1	TRBJ1-2	.	TRBD1	CSAPGDSNYGYTF	TGCAGTGCTCCCGGGGACAGCAACTATGGCTACACCTTC
TRBV4-3	TRBJ2-3	.	TRBD1	CASSQTPGTGFGTDTQYF	TGCGCCAGCAGCCAAACTCCCGGGACAGGGTTCGGCACAGATACGCAGTATTTT
TRBV28	TRBJ1-2	.	.	CASSLSGEGLFYGYTF	TGTGCCAGCAGTTTGAGTGGGGAGGGGCTATTCTATGGCTACACCTTC
TRBV28	TRBJ2-3	.	TRBD2	CASRVLAGGPDMQYF	TGTGCCAGCAGAGTACTAGCGGGGGGGCCAGATATGCAGTATTTT
TRBV7-6	TRBJ2-4	.	.	CASSVGDKNIQYF	TGTGCCAGCAGCGTAGGCGACAAAAACATTCAGTACTTC
TRBV7-2	TRBJ1-1	.	.	CASSLSFLRAEAFF	TGTGCCAGCAGCTTAAGTTTCCTTCGGGCTGAAGCTTTCTTT
TRBV27	TRBJ2-7	many	.	CASSFNGYEQYF	TGTGCCAGCAGTTTTAACGGTTACGAGCAGTACTTC
TRBV29-1	TRBJ2-3	.	.	CSVDTSSDTQYF	TGCAGCGTCGATACGTCGTCAGATACGCAGTATTTT
TRBV7-9	TRBJ2-1	.	.	CASRSGTIYNEQFF	TGTGCCAGCAGATCCGGGACCATTTACAATGAGCAGTTCTTC
TRBV7-9	TRBJ1-5	few	.	CASSPGGLGNQPQHF	TGTGCCAGCAGCCCCGGAGGTTTGGGCAATCAGCCCCAGCATTTT
TRBV27	TRBJ2-1	many	.	CASGYNEQFF	TGTGCCAGCGGTTACAATGAGCAGTTCTTC
TRBV9	TRBJ2-3	.	TRBD2	CASSKRGLAGEMGTDTQYF	TGTGCCAGCAGCAAAAGAGGACTAGCGGGAGAGATGGGCACAGATACGCAGTATTTT
TRBV10-2	TRBJ2-1	.	.	CASSESGTRGKFF	TGCGCCAGCAGTGAGTCCGGGACCCGGGGGAAGTTCTTC
TRBV20-1	TRBJ2-3	.	TRBD1	CSASRDRDLTDTQYF	TGCAGTGCTAGCCGGGACAGGGATCTCACAGATACGCAGTATTTT
TRBV24-1	TRBJ2-1	.	.	CATSGTFDSYNEQFF	TGTGCCACCAGTGGGACTTTCGACTCCTACAATGAGCAGTTCTTC
TRBV7-9	TRBJ2-1	.	TRBD2	CASSLRTIAGGRYNEQFF	TGTGCCAGCAGCTTAAGGACTATAGCGGGAGGGAGATACAATGAGCAGTTCTTC
TRBV6-2/TRBV6-3	TRBJ2-3	many	.	CASSYFGGPTDTQYF	TGTGCCAGCAGTTACTTCGGGGGACCTACAGATACGCAGTATTTT
TRBV28	TRBJ2-4	.	.	CASSSPYEGETKNIQYF	TGTGCCAGCAGTTCCCCCTACGAGGGGGAGACCAAAAACATTCAGTACTTC
TRBV10-3	TRBJ2-6	.	.	CAISEQIKSGANVLTF	TGTGCCATCAGTGAGCAAATAAAATCTGGGGCCAACGTCCTGACTTTC
TRBV5-1	TRBJ2-3	.	TRBD2	CASSSGLAGLDTQYF	TGCGCCAGCAGCTCCGGACTAGCGGGGTTGGATACGCAGTATTTT
TRBV20-1	TRBJ1-5	few	.	CSAREDNDQPQHF	TGCAGTGCTAGAGAGGACAACGATCAGCCCCAGCATTTT
TRBV10-3	TRBJ2-5	.	.	CAISGGLAQYF	TGTGCCATCAGTGGAGGGTTGGCCCAGTACTTC
TRBV11-2	TRBJ2-3	.	TRBD2	CASSSLAGHTDTQYF	TGTGCCAGCAGCTCTTTAGCGGGCCACACAGATACGCAGTATTTT
TRBV5-1	TRBJ1-4	.	.	CASSLLPTGEKLFF	TGCGCCAGCAGCTTGCTGCCCACGGGAGAAAAACTGTTTTTT
TRBV7-2	TRBJ1-5	few	TRBD1	CASSLGGTGTYQPQHF	TGTGCCAGCAGCTTAGGAGGGACAGGGACCTATCAGCCCCAGCATTTT
TRBV4-1	TRBJ1-4	.	.	CASSAVATNEKLFF	TGCGCCAGCAGCGCCGTTGCAACTAATGAAAAACTGTTTTTT
TRBV7-2	TRBJ2-6	.	.	CASSWDVSWGANVLTF	TGTGCCAGCAGTTGGGACGTTTCGTGGGGGGCCAACGTCCTGACTTTC
TRBV6-6	TRBJ2-1	few	.	CASSNPGAEDYNEQFF	TGTGCCAGCAGTAACCCCGGAGCGGAGGACTACAATGAGCAGTTCTTC
TRBV7-2	TRBJ2-3	few	.	CASSVTVRDTQYF	TGTGCCAGCAGCGTAACTGTACGAGATACGCAGTATTTT